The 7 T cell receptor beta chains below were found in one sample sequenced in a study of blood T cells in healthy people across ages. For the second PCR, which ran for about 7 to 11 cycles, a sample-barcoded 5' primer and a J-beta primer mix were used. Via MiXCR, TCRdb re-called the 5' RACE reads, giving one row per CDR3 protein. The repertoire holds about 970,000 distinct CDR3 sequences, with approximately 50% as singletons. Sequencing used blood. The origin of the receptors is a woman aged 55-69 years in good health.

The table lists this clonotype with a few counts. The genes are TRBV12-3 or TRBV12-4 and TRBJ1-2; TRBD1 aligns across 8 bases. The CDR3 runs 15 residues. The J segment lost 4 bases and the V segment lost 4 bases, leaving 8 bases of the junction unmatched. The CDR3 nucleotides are TGTGCCAGCAGTTCGAGGACAGGGAGTGGCTATGGCTACACCTTC. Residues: CASSSRTGSGYGYTF.

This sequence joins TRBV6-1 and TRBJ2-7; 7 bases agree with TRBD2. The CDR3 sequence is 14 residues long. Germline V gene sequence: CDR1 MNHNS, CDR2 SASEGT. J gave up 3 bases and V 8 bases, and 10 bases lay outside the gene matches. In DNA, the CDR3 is TGTGCCAGCCTATCTTCCGGGGAGGGCTACGAGCAGTACTTC. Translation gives CASLSSGEGYEQYF.

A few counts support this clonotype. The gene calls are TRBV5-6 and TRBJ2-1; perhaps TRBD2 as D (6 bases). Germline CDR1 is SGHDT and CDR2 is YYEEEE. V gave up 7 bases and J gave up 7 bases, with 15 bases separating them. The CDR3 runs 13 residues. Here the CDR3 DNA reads TGTGCCAGCTGGCGGGACCTGTGGAATGAGCAGTTCTTC. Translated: CASWRDLWNEQFF.

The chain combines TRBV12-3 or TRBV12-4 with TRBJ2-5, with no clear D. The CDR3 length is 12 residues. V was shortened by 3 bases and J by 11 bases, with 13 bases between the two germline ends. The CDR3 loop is CASSFPIHEQYF. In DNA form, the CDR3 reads TGTGCCAGCAGTTTCCCTATCCATGAGCAGTACTTC.

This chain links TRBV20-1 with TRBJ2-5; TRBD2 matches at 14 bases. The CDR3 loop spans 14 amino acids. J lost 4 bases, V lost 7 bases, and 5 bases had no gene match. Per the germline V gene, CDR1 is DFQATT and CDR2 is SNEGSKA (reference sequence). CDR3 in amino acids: CSVGLAGGVETQYF. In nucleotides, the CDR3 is TGCAGTGTTGGACTAGCGGGAGGTGTAGAGACCCAGTACTTC.

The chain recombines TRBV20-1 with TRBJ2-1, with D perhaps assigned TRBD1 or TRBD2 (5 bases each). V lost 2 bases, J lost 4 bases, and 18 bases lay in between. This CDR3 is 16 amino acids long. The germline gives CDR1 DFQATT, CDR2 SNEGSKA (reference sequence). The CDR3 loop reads CSARPDRLFLYNEQFF. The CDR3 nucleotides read TGCAGTGCTAGACCCGACAGACTATTCCTTTACAATGAGCAGTTCTTC.

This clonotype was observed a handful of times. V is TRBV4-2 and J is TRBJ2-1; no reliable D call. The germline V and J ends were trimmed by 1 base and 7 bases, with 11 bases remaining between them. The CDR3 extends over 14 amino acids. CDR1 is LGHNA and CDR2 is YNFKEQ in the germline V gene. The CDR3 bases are TGTGCCAGCAGCCAAGTTCTGCGGTTAAATGAGCAGTTCTTC. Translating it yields CASSQVLRLNEQFF.